The rows below give T cell receptor beta chains drawn from one sample of a study of cytomegalovirus exposure and HLA in healthy donors. Profiled with immunoSEQ multiplex PCR; TCRdb holds only in-frame clones, not every one. The sample shows 99,000 or so clones, about 9.4% of them seen only once. The material sequenced was PBMCs. Receptor source: a middle-aged man in good health and CMV-seropositive. Both conserved end residues are part of each CDR3.

>TRBJ2-3|TRBV30
CAFDRLSSTDTQYF
>TRBJ1-5|TRBV6-6
CASRQTGDDNQPQHF
>TRBJ2-5|TRBV28
CASSYPLSGFGETQYF
>TRBJ2-3|TRBV11-1
CASSADGLAGSTDTQYF
>TRBJ1-3|TRBV5-1
CASSSQGLGSGNTIYF
>TRBJ2-1|TRBV28
CASRDLRGLGLGQFF
>TRBJ1-1|TRBV5-1
CASRWTGNTEAFF
>TRBJ2-2|TRBV9
CASSVSGTGELFF
>TRBJ1-2|TRBV4-1
CASSQPINRDYGYTF
>TRBJ2-7|TRBV7-6
CASSLGSSEYYEQYF
>TRBJ1-1|TRBV27
CASSFREDTEAFF
>TRBJ2-7|TRBV27
CASGKLGTGRNPYF
>TRBJ2-2|TRBV10-1
CASSTGTSGSSYAGELFF
>TRBJ2-7|TRBV6-5
CASSRVTVDSYEQYF
>TRBJ2-1|TRBV18
CASSPGVRAGNEQFF
>TRBJ1-4|TRBV5-4
CASSSEAGGLEKLFF
>TRBJ2-1|TRBV9
CASSVDRPFDNEQFF
>TRBJ1-3|TRBV10-3
CAIAGAAGNTIYF
>TRBJ2-1|TRBV15
CATSRDKGVTGEQFF
>TRBJ1-5|TRBV11-3
CASSFSPPTADQPQHF
>TRBJ1-2|TRBV5-6
CASRQGAGGYTF
>TRBJ1-2|TRBV29-1
CSVQGEDYGYTF
>TRBJ1-2|TRBV5-4
CASSWGQDNYGYTF
>TRBJ2-5|TRBV4-2
CASSQDKASIEAQYF
>TRBJ2-4|TRBV2
CASSSPRTGIKNIQYF
>TRBJ1-2|TRBV5-6
CASRKGAGGYTF
>TRBJ1-2|TRBV5-5
CASSLGQNYGYTF
>TRBJ1-1|TRBV4-3
CASSRGQGATNTEAFF
>TRBJ2-7|TRBV6-6
CASSSGSYEQYF